This paragraph covers one T cell receptor (beta chain) sequence. Its antigen is currently unknown. This specimen belongs to a study of Ad26.COV2.S vaccination and SARS-CoV-2 variants. Clones were read by immunoSEQ multiplex PCR, and TCRdb kept only the in-frame ones, dropping some. The sample has 450,000 to 550,000 clones; 85% to 90% are singletons. The treatment denotes: about 20 received Ad26.COV2.S at low or high dose, single or two shots; 5 received placebo; per-sample allocation not given. All samples were drawn on day 63, counting from the first vaccine or placebo injection. The CDR3 has 14 amino acids. Germline V gene sequence: CDR1 MGHRA, CDR2 YSYEKL. Trimming took 1 base from V and 9 from J; bases not matched to a gene: 3. Findings of the study overall: Comparability of non-spike TCR breadth was observed across vaccine and placebo recipients.

The chain uses TRBV4-1 and TRBJ2-1; 10 bases map to TRBD1. Sequenced here: peripheral blood, sampled in a trial of Ad26.COV2.S vaccine versus placebo. This TCR was recovered from a person aged 18-60 years who received the Ad26.COV2.S COVID-19 vaccine or a placebo. CDR3 loop: CASSQGQGAIEQFF. The CDR3 DNA reads as TGCGCCAGCAGCCAAGGACAGGGGGCAATTGAGCAGTTCTTC.